This T cell receptor beta chain was recorded in a study of CD8 T cells in Susac syndrome. Deletions cut 6 bases from V and 3 bases from J, with 8 bases between. Germline V gene sequence: CDR1 LGHDT, CDR2 YNNKEL (reference sequence). This CDR3 is 13 amino acids long. FACS enriched CD8+ TEMRA cells, while bulk CD8+ and CD4+ were negatively isolated. RNA amounts of roughly 0.45 to 1 ug underwent reverse transcription with random hexamers. With immunoSEQ multiplex PCR, TCR beta CDR3 was amplified across 54 Vbeta and 13 Jbeta. TCRdb independently ran MiXCR on the immunoSEQ multiplex PCR reads; one entry per CDR3 protein. The table lists just over 150,000 distinct CDR3 sequences, 95% to 96% of them singletons.

The sequence was obtained from a human donor with multiple sclerosis. Material for sequencing was CD8+ T cells from PBMCs. This chain joins TRBV3-1 and TRBJ2-2; D gene ambiguous. CDR3 in amino acids: CASRPLDTGELFF. CDR3 nucleotides: TGTGCCAGCAGACCCCTAGACACCGGGGAGCTGTTTTTT.